What follows is one T cell receptor beta chain and its context. Its antigen is currently unknown. The data derive from a study of shared clonotypes between healthy human individuals. The naive CD8 fraction comprised CD45RO-negative cells positively selected for CCR7 and excluded terminally differentiated effector memory CD45RA+ cells. Libraries were prepared by immunoSEQ multiplex PCR; TCRdb keeps only in-frame clonotypes and omits some of them. The repertoire holds about 1.9 million clones, 85% to 95% seen once, with approximately 1.7% in the top ten. Whole-study results and caveats: Clonotypes that were shared across a handful of donors made up approximately 5% of naive CD4 clonotypes.

CDR3 length: 15 residues. The gene calls are TRBV21-1 and TRBJ2-7; the table gives TRBD1 as D, unverified against the DNA. TRBV21-1 is assigned pseudogene status. The sequenced sample was naive CD8+ T cells from PBMCs. The origin of this receptor is a man aged 18 to 35 in good health. Some clones in this sample may be carry-over from other donors' samples. The CDR3 DNA sequence: TGTGCCAGCGTCCCCTACCGGGACAGAACCTACGAGCAGTACTTC. This codes for CASVPYRDRTYEQYF.